Each of the 18 T cell receptor beta chains below was sequenced from the same sample in a study of follicular helper T cells after annual influenza vaccination. Libraries were prepared by immunoSEQ multiplex PCR; TCRdb keeps only in-frame clonotypes and omits some of them. The table has about 10,000 clones, 70% to 90% seen once; the top ten hold about 0.4%. Time point of the sample: 2015-2016 season, 7 days after influenza vaccination. Here the sequenced sample was CXCR5- memory CD4+ T cells sorted from blood, taken 7 days after influenza vaccination. The source is an adult who received the influenza vaccine.

The chain carries TRBV5-6 and TRBJ2-4; 7 bases fit TRBD1. The germline gives CDR1 SGHDT, CDR2 YYEEEE. Losses at the gene ends were 0 bases for V and 0 bases for J; bases not matched to a gene: 6. This CDR3 comprises 17 residues. CDR3 nucleotide sequence: TGTGCCAGCAGCTTGGTTATACAGGGGTTAGCCAAAAACATTCAGTACTTC. Translation gives CASSLVIQGLAKNIQYF.

Only a few counts were recorded for this clone. The chain is built from TRBV28 and TRBJ1-3; 7 positions agree with TRBD1. Per germline, CDR1 MDHEN and CDR2 SYDVKM. This CDR3 has 15 amino acids. Germline trimming cut 6 bases from V and 8 bases from J; bases unmatched to any gene: 13. The CDR3 coding sequence is TGTGCCAGCAGGTCAGAGGGGGCGGCGGGACACACCATATATTTT. Translation gives CASRSEGAAGHTIYF.

This clone was seen once. The CDR3 here is CASSERQGGVGTQYF. CDR3 DNA: TGCGCCAGCAGTGAAAGACAGGGTGGGGTGGGGACCCAGTACTTC. The chain joins TRBV10-2 to TRBJ2-5; TRBD1 agrees at 7 bases. The CDR3 has 15 amino acids. V was pared by 3 bases and J by 7 bases, with 11 bases of the junction left unmatched. Germline assignment: CDR1 WSHSY and CDR2 SAAADI.

The chain combines TRBV4-1 with TRBJ2-5; weak D call: TRBD2 (5 bases). V lost 1 base, J lost 5 bases, and 14 bases lay in between. Per germline, CDR1 MGHRA and CDR2 YSYEKL. The CDR3 is 15 amino acids. In DNA form, the CDR3 reads TGCGCCAGCAGCCAAGTAGTCGGGGTGAGGGAGACCCAGTACTTC. This translates into CASSQVVGVRETQYF.

This clone has a handful of counts. The V gene is TRBV4-1, the J gene TRBJ1-6; D is unclear. Trimming cost V 1 base and J 0 bases, with 10 bases left between them. The CDR3 runs 17 residues. Per the germline V gene, CDR1 is MGHRA and CDR2 is YSYEKL. The CDR3: CASSQGHLYSYNSPLHF. The CDR3, as DNA: TGCGCCAGCAGCCAAGGTCACTTATACTCCTATAATTCACCCCTCCACTTT.

The chain uses TRBV7-3 and TRBJ2-1; 12 bases align to TRBD2. The CDR3 consists of 18 residues. The junction had 8 bases not matched to a gene; V was cut back by 1 base and J by 4 bases. Germline lookup yields CDR1 SGHTA and CDR2 FQGTGA. This chain's CDR3 is CASSLMPSGGEGYNEQFF. Written as DNA, the CDR3 is TGTGCCAGCAGCTTAATGCCTAGCGGGGGGGAAGGTTACAATGAGCAGTTCTTC.

This sequence joins TRBV18 and TRBJ2-7; 8 bases fit TRBD1. Germline CDR1 is KGHSH and CDR2 is LQKENI. The CDR3 has 14 amino acids. V was pared by 6 bases and J by 0 bases, with 4 bases of the junction left unmatched. The CDR3 reads CASSRQGSSYEQYF. Here the CDR3 DNA reads TGTGCCAGCTCGAGACAGGGGTCCTCCTACGAGCAGTACTTC.

This clone was seen only once. The V gene is TRBV7-8, the J gene TRBJ1-2; 8 bases are a match to TRBD1. V shed 4 bases and J 8 bases; nucleotides not matched to a gene: 12. From germline, CDR1 is SGHVS and CDR2 FQNEAQ. This CDR3 region has 15 residues. The CDR3 loop is CASSSQAGGLTGYTF. The CDR3 DNA reads TGTGCCAGCAGCTCCCAAGCAGGGGGCCTTACGGGCTACACCTTC.

CDR3 residues: CASSLSGGGQPQHF. In DNA form, the CDR3 reads TGTGCCAGCAGTTTATCAGGGGGCGGTCAGCCCCAGCATTTT. This chain uses TRBV28 with TRBJ1-5, with 8 bases matching TRBD1. CDR3 size: 14 residues. V was clipped by 1 base and J by 6 bases; unmatched bases: 2. Germline values: CDR1 MDHEN, CDR2 SYDVKM.

A single count supports this clone. One end of the junction does not line up with germline, which may come from a read error. The gene calls are TRBV27 and TRBJ2-7; D gene ambiguous. Germline CDR1 is MNHEY and CDR2 is SMNVEV (reference sequence). The CDR3 runs 15 residues. CDR3 loop: CASSFGDGTVYGQYF. Here the CDR3 DNA reads TGTGCCAGCAGTTTCGGAGACGGAACTGTTTACGGGCAGTACTTC.

V usage is TRBV29-1 and J usage is TRBJ2-5, with D uncertain. Germline CDR1 is SQVTM and CDR2 is ANQGSEA. Trimming pared 2 bases from V and 5 bases from J, leaving 12 bases between. The CDR3 spans 13 residues. The CDR3 region has the DNA TGCAGCGTTGAACGACCTCCGGTCGAGACCCAGTACTTC. Its translation: CSVERPPVETQYF.

The genes are TRBV9 and TRBJ2-2; TRBD1 or TRBD2 may be the D gene (5 bases each). The CDR3 has 15 residues. The germline CDR1 and CDR2 sequences are SGDLS and YYNGEE. V lost 5 bases to trimming and J lost 1 base, with 12 bases between them. The DNA of the CDR3 is TGTGCCAGCAGATCGGGGCAGGAGAACACCGGGGAGCTGTTTTTT. It yields the protein CASRSGQENTGELFF.

The chain uses TRBV4-3 and TRBJ2-2; TRBD2 is a possible D gene (6 bases). V was shortened by 0 bases and J by 3 bases, with 11 bases between the two germline ends. This CDR3 spans 16 amino acids. Germline loops: CDR1 LGHNA, CDR2 YSLEER. CDR3 DNA: TGCGCCAGCAGCCAAGATCAGTGGGGGGACACCGGGGAGCTGTTTTTT. Protein product: CASSQDQWGDTGELFF.

The gene calls are TRBV7-8 and TRBJ2-3; 9 bases agree with TRBD2. Germline assignment: CDR1 SGHVS and CDR2 FQNEAQ. V was clipped by 4 bases and J by 3 bases; unmatched bases: 8. The CDR3 has 16 residues. In DNA form, the CDR3 reads TGTGCCAGCAGCTACCCGCTAGCGGGGTTGACAGATACGCAGTATTTT. Protein product: CASSYPLAGLTDTQYF.

This clone was counted once. The V call is TRBV27, the J call TRBJ1-2; 9 nucleotides line up with TRBD1. The CDR3 has 14 residues. After removal of 6 bases from V and 8 bases from J, the junction contained 10 bases not matched to a gene. Germline CDR1 is MNHEY and CDR2 is SMNVEV (reference sequence). CDR3 residues: CASSLDRGLGGYTF. The CDR3 nucleotides read TGTGCCAGCAGCCTCGACAGGGGGTTGGGAGGCTACACCTTC.

The V and J genes are TRBV11-3 and TRBJ2-2; D is uncertain. The CDR3 is 14 residues long. Trimming removed 0 bases at V and 6 bases at J, with 8 bases between. From germline, CDR1 is SGHNT and CDR2 YENEEA. DNA for the CDR3: TGTGCCAGCAGCTTAGATCCCACATCCGGGGAGCTGTTTTTT. Its protein is CASSLDPTSGELFF.

The chain joins TRBV6-5 to TRBJ1-5, with 8 positions matching TRBD1. The CDR3 has 15 residues. Germline V lookup: CDR1 MNHEY, CDR2 SVGAGI. Losses at the gene ends were 6 bases for V and 4 bases for J; bases not matched to a gene: 8. For the CDR3, the DNA is TGTGCCAGCAGGATACAGGGGGGGCCTAATCAGCCCCAGCATTTT. Translating it yields CASRIQGGPNQPQHF.

The chain carries TRBV7-7 and TRBJ2-1, with 9 bases aligning to TRBD2. The J segment lost 3 bases and the V segment lost 1 base, leaving 7 bases of the junction unmatched. This CDR3 region has 17 residues. The germline gives CDR1 SSHAT, CDR2 FNYEAQ (reference sequence). DNA for the CDR3: TGTGCCAGCAGCTTAGGCTCGGGCGGGGGGGTCTACAATGAGCAGTTCTTC. It encodes CASSLGSGGGVYNEQFF.